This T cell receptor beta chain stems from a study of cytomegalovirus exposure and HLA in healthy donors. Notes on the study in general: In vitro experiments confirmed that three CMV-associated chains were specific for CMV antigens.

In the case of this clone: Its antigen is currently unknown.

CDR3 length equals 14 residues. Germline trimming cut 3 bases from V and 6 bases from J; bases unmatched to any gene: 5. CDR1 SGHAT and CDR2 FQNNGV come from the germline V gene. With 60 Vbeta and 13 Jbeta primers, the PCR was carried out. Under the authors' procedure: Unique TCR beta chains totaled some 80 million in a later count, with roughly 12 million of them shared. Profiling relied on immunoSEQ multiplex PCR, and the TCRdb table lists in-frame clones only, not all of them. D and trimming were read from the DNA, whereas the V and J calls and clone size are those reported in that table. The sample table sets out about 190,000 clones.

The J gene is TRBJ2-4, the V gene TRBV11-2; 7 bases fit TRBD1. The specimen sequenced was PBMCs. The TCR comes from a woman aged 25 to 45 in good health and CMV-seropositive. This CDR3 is CASSFEGARNIQYF. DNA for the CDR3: TGTGCCAGCAGCTTCGAGGGGGCACGAAACATTCAGTACTTC.